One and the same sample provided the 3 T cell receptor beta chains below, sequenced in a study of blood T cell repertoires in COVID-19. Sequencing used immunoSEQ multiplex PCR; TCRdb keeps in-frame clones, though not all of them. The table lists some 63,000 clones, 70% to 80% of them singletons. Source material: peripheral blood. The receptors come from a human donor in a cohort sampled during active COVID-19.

This CDR3 is CASSQTGQGFNSPLHF. CDR3 nucleotides: TGTGCCAGCAGCCAGACGGGACAGGGGTTTAATTCACCCCTCCACTTT. The genes are TRBV28 and TRBJ1-6; 10 bases are a match to TRBD1. CDR1 is MDHEN, CDR2 SYDVKM, per germline. Unmatched junction bases numbered 8, after V lost 6 bases and J lost 6 bases. This CDR3 region has 16 residues.

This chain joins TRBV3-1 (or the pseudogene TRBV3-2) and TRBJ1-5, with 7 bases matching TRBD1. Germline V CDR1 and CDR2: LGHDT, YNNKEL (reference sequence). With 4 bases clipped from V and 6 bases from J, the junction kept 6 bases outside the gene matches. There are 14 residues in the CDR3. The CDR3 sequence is CASSPGAGGQPQHF. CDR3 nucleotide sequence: TGTGCCAGCAGCCCCGGGGCAGGGGGTCAGCCCCAGCATTTT.

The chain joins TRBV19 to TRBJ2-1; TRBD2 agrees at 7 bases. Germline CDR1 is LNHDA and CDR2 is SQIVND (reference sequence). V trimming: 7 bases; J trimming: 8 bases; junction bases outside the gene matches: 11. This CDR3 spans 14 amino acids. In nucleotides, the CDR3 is TGTGCCAGTACCCGGGGGAGGGCGGGGGATGAGCAGTTCTTC. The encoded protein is CASTRGRAGDEQFF.